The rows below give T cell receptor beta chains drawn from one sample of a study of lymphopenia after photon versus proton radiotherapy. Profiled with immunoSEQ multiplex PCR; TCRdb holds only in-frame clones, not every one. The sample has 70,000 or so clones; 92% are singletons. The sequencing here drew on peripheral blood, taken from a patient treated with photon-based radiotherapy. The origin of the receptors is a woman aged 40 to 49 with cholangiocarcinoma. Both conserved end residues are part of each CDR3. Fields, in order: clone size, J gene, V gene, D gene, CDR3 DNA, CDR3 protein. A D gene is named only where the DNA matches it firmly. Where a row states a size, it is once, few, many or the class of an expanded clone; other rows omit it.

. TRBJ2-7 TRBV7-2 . TGTGCCAGCAGCTTAATACCAGGAGGATCCTACGAGCAGTACTTC CASSLIPGGSYEQYF
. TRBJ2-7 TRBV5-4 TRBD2 TGTGCCAGCGGCTTAGCGGGGGGTGACGAGCAGTACTTC CASGLAGGDEQYF
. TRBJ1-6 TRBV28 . TGTGCCAGCAGTTCTACGAAAGCCCTCTATAATTCACCCCTCCACTTT CASSSTKALYNSPLHF
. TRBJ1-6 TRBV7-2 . TGTGCCAGCAGCTTCCTCGGGACACAAAATAATTCACCCCTCCACTTT CASSFLGTQNNSPLHF
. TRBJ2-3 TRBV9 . TGTGCCAGCAGCGTATCTGGACGGGATACGCAGTATTTT CASSVSGRDTQYF
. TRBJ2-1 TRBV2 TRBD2 TGTGCCACCACCCGGAGACTAGCGGGAGGGCCGACAGATAATGAGCAGTTCTTC CATTRRLAGGPTDNEQFF
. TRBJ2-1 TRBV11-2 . TGTGCCAGCCGCCGGTACGATCTTCACAATGAGCAGTTCTTC CASRRYDLHNEQFF
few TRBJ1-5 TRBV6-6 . TGTGCCAGCAGTTACGGTGGGACGTCACGCAATCAGCCCCAGCATTTT CASSYGGTSRNQPQHF
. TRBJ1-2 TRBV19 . TGTGCCAGTAGTAGGGACGGCTCGGGGACTGGCTACACCTTC CASSRDGSGTGYTF
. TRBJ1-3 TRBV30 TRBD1 TGTGCCTGGAGTGTACGAGGGACAGGGGGCTACACCATATATTTT CAWSVRGTGGYTIYF
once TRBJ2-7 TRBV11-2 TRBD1 TGTGCCAGCAGCTTAGAGGGACAGGGCTACTACGAGCAGTACTTC CASSLEGQGYYEQYF
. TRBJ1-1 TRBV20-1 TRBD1 TGCAGTGCTAGGACAGGGGCTTTGGCTTTCTTT CSARTGALAFF
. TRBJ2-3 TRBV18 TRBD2 TGTGCCAGCTCACCAGTGGCAGGAAGCGGGAGTATGGGAGATACGCAGTATTTT CASSPVAGSGSMGDTQYF
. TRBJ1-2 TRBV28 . TGTGCCAGCAGTCCGGGGCGTGAGCATGGCTACACCTTC CASSPGREHGYTF
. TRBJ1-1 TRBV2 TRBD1 TGTGCCAGCACCCGAATGACAGGGGAGGGCACTGAAGCTTTCTTT CASTRMTGEGTEAFF
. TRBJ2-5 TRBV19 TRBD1 TGTGCCAGTAGTGTACGAGGGGACAGAGAGACCCAGTACTTC CASSVRGDRETQYF
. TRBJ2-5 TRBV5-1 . TGCGCCAGCAGCTTTTTCGGGGAGGAGCGAGAGACCCAGTACTTC CASSFFGEERETQYF
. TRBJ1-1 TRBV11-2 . TGTGCCAGCAGCTGGGGGGGCGGCACTGAAGCTTTCTTT CASSWGGGTEAFF
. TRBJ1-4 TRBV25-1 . TGTGCCAGCAGTGAATTCCAGTCCCCTGAAAAACTGTTTTTT CASSEFQSPEKLFF
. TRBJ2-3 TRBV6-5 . TGTGCCAGCAGAAGACAGAACACAGATACGCAGTATTTT CASRRQNTDTQYF
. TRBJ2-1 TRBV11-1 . TGTGCCAGCAGTCTACGCCTTGCAATGCCCAATGAGCAGTTCTTC CASSLRLAMPNEQFF
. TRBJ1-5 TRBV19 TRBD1 TGTGCCAGTAGCCGACAGGGCGATCAGCCCCAGCATTTT CASSRQGDQPQHF
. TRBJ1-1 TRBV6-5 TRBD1 TGTGCCACCTCCTACCTGACAGGGGGCACTGAAGCTTTCTTT CATSYLTGGTEAFF
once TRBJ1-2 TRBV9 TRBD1 TGTGCCAGCAGCGGCCGGACAGGGGGGAACTATGGCTACACCTTC CASSGRTGGNYGYTF
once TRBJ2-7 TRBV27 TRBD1 TGTGCCAGCAGTCGGGACAGCATCTACGAGCAGTACTTC CASSRDSIYEQYF
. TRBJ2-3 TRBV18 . TGTGCCAGCTCACCTCCTAGCCGATCCCATGATACGCAGTATTTT CASSPPSRSHDTQYF
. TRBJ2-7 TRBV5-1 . TGCGCCAGCAGCTTGAGCACTCCCTCCTACGAGCAGTACTTC CASSLSTPSYEQYF
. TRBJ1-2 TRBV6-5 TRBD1 TGTGCCAGCAGATCTTCACAGGGGTACTATGGCTACACCTTC CASRSSQGYYGYTF
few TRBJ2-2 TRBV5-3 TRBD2 TGTGCCAGAAGCTTGTGGGCTAGCGGGTGGGCCGGGGAGCTGTTTTTT CARSLWASGWAGELFF
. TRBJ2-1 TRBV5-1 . TGCGCCAGCAGCTCCGGACCCCACAATGAGCAGTTCTTC CASSSGPHNEQFF
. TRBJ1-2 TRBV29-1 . TGCAGCTTGGGGGATTCGGATGGCTACACCTTC CSLGDSDGYTF
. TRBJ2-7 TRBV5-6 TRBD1 TGTGCCAGCAGCGGGACAGGGGCCTACGAGCAGTACTTC CASSGTGAYEQYF
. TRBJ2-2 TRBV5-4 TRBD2 TGTGCCAGCAGCTCTAGCGGGAGGGCCGCCGGGGAGCTGTTTTTT CASSSSGRAAGELFF
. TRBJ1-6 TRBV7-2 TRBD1 TGTGCCAGCAGCTTAGTAACCCCAGGGGGCAATTCACCCCTCCACTTT CASSLVTPGGNSPLHF
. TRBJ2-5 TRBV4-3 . TGCGCCAGCAGCCAAGACGGATTAGAGACCCAGTACTTC CASSQDGLETQYF
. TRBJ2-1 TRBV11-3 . TGTGCCAGCAGCTTTAACCCGGGAGATGGCTACAATGAGCAGTTCTTC CASSFNPGDGYNEQFF
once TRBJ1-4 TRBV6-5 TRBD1 TGTGCCAGCAGTTACGACAGGGGGCCTCAAAAACTGTTTTTT CASSYDRGPQKLFF
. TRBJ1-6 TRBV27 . TGTGCCAGCAGTCAAAGCATTGGGGAGGGGAATTCACCCCTCCACTTT CASSQSIGEGNSPLHF
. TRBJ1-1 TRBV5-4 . TGTGCCAGCAGCTTGCCTTCTGGACGCTTGAACACTGAAGCTTTCTTT CASSLPSGRLNTEAFF
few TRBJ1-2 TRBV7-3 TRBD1 TGTGCCAGCAGCTTAGAAAGGGGGCCCTATGGCTACACCTTC CASSLERGPYGYTF
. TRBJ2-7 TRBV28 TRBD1 TGTGCCAGCAGTTCGCCCGGGGACAGGCTAAGCCACGAGCAGTACTTC CASSSPGDRLSHEQYF
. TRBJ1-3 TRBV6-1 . TGTGCCAGCAGCCGGACAACTGGAAACACCATATATTTT CASSRTTGNTIYF
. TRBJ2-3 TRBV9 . TGTGCCAGCAGCGTAGCGGGCAGTAACACAGATACGCAGTATTTT CASSVAGSNTDTQYF
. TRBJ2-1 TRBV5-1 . TGCGCCAGCAGCTTGGAACTAGCTGCGAGCAATGAGCAGTTCTTC CASSLELAASNEQFF
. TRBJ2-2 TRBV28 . TGTGCCAGCAAGGTTCCCAAGAACACCGGGGAGCTGTTTTTT CASKVPKNTGELFF
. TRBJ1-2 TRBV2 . TGTGCCAGCAGAACAGGGACGCGGGGCTATGGCTACACCTTC CASRTGTRGYGYTF